This is a list of T cell receptor beta chains from one sample in a study of blood T cell repertoires in COVID-19. Generated by immunoSEQ multiplex PCR, the TCRdb table keeps only in-frame clones and is missing some. The sample holds under 400,000 clones, about 87% seen once. The sample taken for sequencing was PBMCs or T cells enriched from blood (not recorded which). These receptors originate from a man aged 35 to 55 in a cohort exposed to, infected with or recovered from COVID-19 (not recorded which). The CDR3 runs from the conserved cysteine through the conserved F or W. D genes are given only for firm matches. Expanded clones are given a class, and other clones once, few, many or no size at all.

size,J,D,V,CDR3,DNA
.,TRBJ1-2,TRBD1,TRBV6-5,CASSYGTGVRGYTF,TGTGCCAGCAGTTACGGGACAGGGGTGCGTGGCTACACCTTC
once,TRBJ2-7,.,TRBV7-9,CASGGAYEQYF,TGTGCCAGCGGAGGGGCCTACGAGCAGTACTTC
.,TRBJ2-7,TRBD2,TRBV18,CASSSGGEQYF,TGTGCCAGCTCATCGGGGGGGGAGCAGTACTTC
.,TRBJ1-5,.,TRBV6-5,CASSTQGGEGKPQHF,TGTGCCAGCAGTACTCAGGGAGGGGAGGGAAAGCCCCAGCATTTT
.,TRBJ2-2,.,TRBV9,CASSAGGAGVTGELFF,TGTGCCAGCAGCGCAGGGGGAGCGGGAGTTACCGGGGAGCTGTTTTTT
.,TRBJ1-1,.,TRBV3-1/TRBV3-2,CASSLYSEGRNTEAFF,TGTGCCAGCAGCCTATACTCAGAGGGAAGGAACACTGAAGCTTTCTTT
.,TRBJ2-1,.,TRBV19,CASSISSLANEQFF,TGTGCCAGTAGTATCTCGAGTCTAGCCAATGAGCAGTTCTTC
.,TRBJ2-3,TRBD2,TRBV5-1,CASRRASGSVDTQYF,TGCGCCAGCAGGCGAGCTAGCGGGAGTGTAGATACGCAGTATTTT
.,TRBJ2-7,TRBD1,TRBV6-5,CASVGGTGKYEQYF,TGTGCCAGCGTCGGCGGGACAGGGAAGTACGAGCAGTACTTC
.,TRBJ1-1,TRBD1,TRBV6-5,CASGRDRGTEAFF,TGTGCCAGCGGCCGGGACAGGGGGACTGAAGCTTTCTTT
.,TRBJ1-4,TRBD1,TRBV5-4,CASSRDRGGEKLFF,TGTGCCAGCAGCCGGGACAGGGGAGGGGAAAAACTGTTTTTT
.,TRBJ2-2,.,TRBV7-9,CASSLDGRGTGELFF,TGTGCCAGCAGCTTAGACGGGAGAGGCACCGGGGAGCTGTTTTTT
.,TRBJ1-1,.,TRBV6-6,CASRGDIEAFF,TGTGCCAGCAGGGGGGACATTGAAGCTTTCTTT
.,TRBJ2-1,.,TRBV28,CASSFQTGTPYNEQFF,TGTGCCAGCAGTTTCCAGACAGGCACCCCTTACAATGAGCAGTTCTTC
.,TRBJ2-1,.,TRBV19,CASNRGIRNEQFF,TGTGCCAGTAATCGGGGGATTCGGAATGAGCAGTTCTTC
.,TRBJ2-7,.,TRBV30,CACRAKTSEQYF,TGTGCCTGCAGGGCCAAGACCTCCGAGCAGTACTTC
.,TRBJ2-7,TRBD2,TRBV28,CASSLSTSSGRPLEQYF,TGTGCCAGCAGCCTTTCCACCTCTAGCGGGAGGCCACTTGAGCAGTACTTC
.,TRBJ2-7,TRBD2,TRBV14,CASKTSGSYEQYF,TGTGCCAGCAAGACTAGCGGGAGCTACGAGCAGTACTTC
.,TRBJ1-1,TRBD1,TRBV24-1,CATSDPVRDRGLSEAFF,TGTGCCACCAGTGACCCGGTCCGGGACAGGGGGCTCTCTGAAGCTTTCTTT
.,TRBJ1-6,.,TRBV20-1,CSASDTSPLHF,TGCAGTGCCTCGGACACTTCACCCCTCCACTTT
.,TRBJ2-4,.,TRBV11-2,CASSLRRTDIAKNIQYF,TGTGCCAGCAGCTTACGCAGGACAGACATAGCCAAAAACATTCAGTACTTC
.,TRBJ2-3,.,TRBV7-9,CASSRGQALTDTQYF,TGTGCCAGCAGCCGTGGGCAGGCCCTCACAGATACGCAGTATTTT
few,TRBJ1-2,TRBD1,TRBV5-1,CASSPGTEPNYGYTF,TGCGCCAGCAGCCCTGGGACAGAGCCCAACTATGGCTACACCTTC
.,TRBJ2-7,.,TRBV27,CASSLKIPFYEQYF,TGTGCCAGCAGTTTAAAAATTCCATTCTACGAGCAGTACTTC
.,TRBJ2-3,TRBD1,TRBV7-9,CASSSRDRTTDTQYF,TGTGCCAGCAGCTCCCGGGACAGGACCACAGATACGCAGTATTTT
.,TRBJ1-4,TRBD1,TRBV10-3,CAISDLSLEDRGQKLFF,TGTGCCATCAGTGATCTTTCATTAGAGGACAGGGGGCAAAAACTGTTTTTT
.,TRBJ2-7,TRBD1,TRBV24-1,CATSGPYRDRQYF,TGTGCCACCAGTGGCCCGTACCGGGACAGGCAGTACTTC
.,TRBJ1-4,TRBD1,TRBV7-9,CASSPRGQGSEKLFF,TGTGCCAGCAGCCCCCGCGGACAGGGGAGTGAAAAACTGTTTTTT
.,TRBJ1-1,.,TRBV29-1,CSVSHEAFF,TGCAGCGTGAGCCATGAAGCTTTCTTT
.,TRBJ2-7,.,TRBV11-2,CASSLRAPGSYEQYF,TGTGCCAGCAGCCTCAGGGCTCCAGGATCCTACGAGCAGTACTTC
.,TRBJ1-6,TRBD1,TRBV10-3,CAISEGTGVSPLHF,TGTGCCATCAGTGAGGGGACAGGGGTTTCACCCCTCCACTTT
.,TRBJ2-7,TRBD2,TRBV5-4,CASSSPSSGRAAEQYF,TGTGCCAGCAGCTCCCCATCTAGCGGGAGGGCCGCCGAGCAGTACTTC
.,TRBJ2-3,.,TRBV3-1/TRBV3-2,CASSLKTVSFTDTQYF,TGTGCCAGCAGCCTCAAGACAGTTTCATTCACAGATACGCAGTATTTT
.,TRBJ2-1,TRBD2,TRBV19,CASRGTGREGLNEQFF,TGTGCCAGTAGGGGCACTGGGCGGGAGGGCCTAAATGAGCAGTTCTTC
.,TRBJ2-7,TRBD2,TRBV6-5,CASSYTAGGISYEQYF,TGTGCCAGCAGTTACACAGCGGGAGGGATCTCCTACGAGCAGTACTTC
.,TRBJ2-1,.,TRBV11-3,CASSEWGVEDEQFF,TGTGCCAGCAGTGAATGGGGCGTCGAGGATGAGCAGTTCTTC
.,TRBJ2-1,.,TRBV6-5,CASRRTRDPGNEQFF,TGTGCCAGCAGGAGGACTCGTGACCCGGGCAATGAGCAGTTCTTC
.,TRBJ2-5,TRBD2,TRBV6-2/TRBV6-3,CASSYRREGLGTQYF,TGTGCCAGCAGTTACAGACGGGAGGGCCTTGGGACCCAGTACTTC
.,TRBJ1-2,TRBD1,TRBV6-5,CASRGTGDGYTF,TGTGCCAGCAGGGGGACAGGGGATGGCTACACCTTC
.,TRBJ2-2,.,TRBV30,CAWSGGPDTGELFF,TGTGCCTGGAGTGGGGGCCCGGACACCGGGGAGCTGTTTTTT
.,TRBJ2-7,.,TRBV3-1/TRBV3-2,CASSQANYEQYF,TGTGCCAGCAGCCAAGCCAACTACGAGCAGTACTTC
.,TRBJ2-2,TRBD2,TRBV9,CASSVDGVSGRTGELFF,TGTGCCAGCAGCGTAGACGGTGTTAGCGGGAGAACCGGGGAGCTGTTTTTT
.,TRBJ2-7,TRBD2,TRBV6-5,CASRRGTSGTYEQYF,TGTGCCAGCAGGAGGGGCACTAGCGGGACCTACGAGCAGTACTTC
.,TRBJ2-7,TRBD2,TRBV5-1,CASSLAILTSGRFTSYEQYF,TGCGCCAGCAGCTTGGCCATACTAACTAGCGGGAGGTTTACCTCCTACGAGCAGTACTTC
.,TRBJ1-1,.,TRBV27,CASRYSMNTEAFF,TGTGCCAGCCGTTATAGCATGAACACTGAAGCTTTCTTT
.,TRBJ1-5,.,TRBV5-4,CASSLPNQPQHF,TGTGCCAGCAGTTTGCCAAATCAGCCCCAGCATTTT
.,TRBJ2-1,.,TRBV4-2,CASSQAIGGNSDEQFF,TGTGCCAGCAGCCAAGCGATTGGCGGGAATAGCGATGAGCAGTTCTTC
.,TRBJ1-3,TRBD1,TRBV5-1,CASSPGQGYNTIYF,TGCGCCAGCAGCCCTGGACAGGGTTACAACACCATATATTTT
.,TRBJ2-7,TRBD2,TRBV7-8,CASSLDPSGLKYEQYF,TGTGCCAGCAGCTTAGATCCTAGCGGGTTAAAATACGAGCAGTACTTC
.,TRBJ1-6,.,TRBV28,CASNQGASPLHF,TGTGCCAGCAACCAAGGGGCTTCACCCCTCCACTTT
.,TRBJ1-2,TRBD1,TRBV11-2,CASSLAAGTGLYGYTF,TGTGCCAGCAGCTTAGCCGCCGGGACAGGGCTCTATGGCTACACCTTC
.,TRBJ1-1,.,TRBV12-5,CASGPQGGTEAFF,TGTGCTAGTGGTCCCCAGGGAGGCACTGAAGCTTTCTTT
.,TRBJ2-2,TRBD2,TRBV6-5,CASSYSAGGDTGELFF,TGTGCCAGCAGTTACTCAGCGGGGGGGGACACCGGGGAGCTGTTTTTT
.,TRBJ1-2,TRBD1,TRBV27,CASSSPGGGLGSYGYTF,TGTGCCAGCAGTTCCCCAGGGGGCGGTTTGGGCTCCTATGGCTACACCTTC
.,TRBJ2-1,TRBD1,TRBV28,CASSSSGTGQHEQFF,TGTGCCAGCAGTTCATCCGGGACAGGGCAACATGAGCAGTTCTTC